This T cell receptor (beta chain) was sequenced during a study of blood T cell repertoires in COVID-19 (TCRdb year 2020). In the study overall: Samples from collaborators originated in the United States, Italy and Spain and spanned both the acute and convalescent phases of COVID-19. The prospective study material was composed of cDNA or gDNA derived from T cells, B-cell-depleted T cells, or PBMCs. Deeply sampled blood TCRbeta repertoires from subjects exposed to, actively infected with, or recovered from COVID-19 were included in the dataset. The repertoires were made available in a free public database intended to serve as a resource for research on the immune response to SARS-CoV-2. The samples were drawn from the first 160 participants of the ongoing ImmuneRACE study and from some 1,300 subjects provided by 6 global collaborators. Sample metadata almost always included a de-identified subject ID, COVID-19 status, age in years and sex. Where available, HLA class I and class II types were obtained from metadata supplied by the sample provider rather than from assay-based typing. Overall study outcomes, separate from this receptor: The quantity of clinical and demographic metadata differed by source and by participant and was supplied without curation.

At the junction V is shortened by 1 base and J by 8 bases, with 9 bases in between. There are 13 amino acids in the CDR3, from cysteine to phenylalanine inclusive. The DNA shown is the 39-base CDR3, in frame from base 1. For CDR1 and CDR2, the germline V gene (reference sequence) lists LNHDA and SQIVND. The immunoSEQ Assay, a bias-controlled multiplex PCR, was used to amplify TCRbeta CDR3 regions from genomic DNA. The original methods were these. Within the assay, amplification of reference gene primers was used to estimate how many nucleated cells each sample contained. To quantify the absolute abundance of each unique TCRbeta CDR3 rearrangement, sequence reads were collapsed and filtered. Productive Simpson clonality was computed per sample as the square root of Simpson's diversity index over productive rearrangements. TCRdb obtained this table from immuneACCESS and retained in-frame rearrangements with V and J assigned. These tables miss some clones; where compared with another copy, unresolved V genes account for less than half of the shortfall, and the remainder is unexplained. Clone size and V and J calls were adopted from that table, with D and trimming inferred from the DNA. The sample data list 150,000 to 200,000 clones, and roughly 86% of these were observed just once. The ten largest clones capture under 9.5% of the sample.

Comments on this clone: It has no known antigen specificity. It has no much larger one-base neighbor in the sample; base qualities were not kept.

Participants in the prospective study were aged roughly 18 to 90 years, lived in some 24 United States geographic areas, and enrolled through a virtual design. To assign participants to cohorts, the prospective study relied on clinical history that participants themselves reported in a screening survey and a study questionnaire. For ImmuneRACE Cohort 3, a participant was defined as recovered based on two consecutive negative NP/OP PCR tests, clearance by a healthcare professional, or resolution of symptoms. In the prospective study, mobile phlebotomists collected whole blood, serum and a nasopharyngeal or oropharyngeal swab from each participant. Participants in the prospective study had the option to provide additional blood draws and questionnaires over an approximately 2-month period. Before DNA extraction, prospective study blood samples were shipped either frozen or at room temperature.

The TCR comes from a woman in her 30s who had recovered from COVID-19. The sample taken for sequencing was PBMCs or T cells enriched from blood (not recorded which). Recombination linked TRBV19 to TRBJ2-1, and perhaps TRBD2 as D gene, on 5 matching bases. The nucleotides read TGTGCCAGTAGTATAGCTAAGGAGGATGAGCAGTTCTTC. It codes for CASSIAKEDEQFF. The full variable domain, with segments outside the CDR3 supplied by the reference TRBV19 and TRBJ2-1 proteins, appears as DGGITQSPKYLFRKEGQNVTLSCEQNLNHDAMYWYRQDPGQGLRLIYYSQIVNDFQKGDIAEGYSVSREKKESFPLTVTSAQKNPTAFYLCASSIAKEDEQFFGPGTRLTVL.